The 30 T cell receptor beta chains presented below share a single source sample, sequenced in a study of STAT5B mutations in CD4+ large granular lymphocyte leukemia. Method: immunoSEQ multiplex PCR; TCRdb's copy keeps in-frame clones and lacks some. In the table there are around 20,000 clones, roughly 82% of which are singletons. Sequencing input: CD4+ T cells from blood buffy coats. These receptors were collected from a human donor in good health.

The chain joins TRBV5-4 to TRBJ2-7; maybe TRBD1 (6 bases). The CDR3 is 15 amino acids. Germline V gene lookup returns CDR1 SGHNT and CDR2 YYREEE (reference sequence). Trimming pared 1 base from V and 2 bases from J, leaving 13 bases between. Here the CDR3 reads CASSLSGGTAYEQYF. DNA for the CDR3: TGTGCCAGCAGCTTGAGTGGGGGCACCGCCTACGAGCAGTACTTC.

V usage is TRBV10-2 and J usage is TRBJ2-3; no reliable D call. Trimming removed 3 bases at V and 3 bases at J, with 7 bases between. The germline CDR1 and CDR2 sequences are WSHSY and SAAADI. This CDR3 has 13 residues. CDR3 region: CASSDIVTDTQYF. CDR3 nucleotides: TGCGCCAGCAGTGATATAGTAACAGATACGCAGTATTTT.

The rearrangement joins TRBV7-2 to TRBJ2-7, with D possibly matching TRBD1 (6 bases). Germline V gene data show CDR1 as SGHTA and CDR2 as FQGNSA. The CDR3 loop spans 15 amino acids. Trimming pared 1 base from V and 3 bases from J, leaving 13 bases between. In DNA form, the CDR3 reads TGTGCCAGCAGCTTAGATCACAGGGCCGACTACGAGCAGTACTTC. Its protein is CASSLDHRADYEQYF.

The chain uses TRBV6-5 and TRBJ1-4; no firm D call. The CDR3 has 15 amino acids. Trimming stripped 0 bases from V and 3 bases from J, with 8 bases between. Germline V CDR1 and CDR2: MNHEY, SVGAGI. This CDR3 is CASSYSPRANEKLFF. Here the CDR3 DNA reads TGTGCCAGCAGTTACTCCCCGAGAGCTAATGAAAAACTGTTTTTT.

The gene calls are TRBV7-9 and TRBJ2-5; TRBD1 matches 8 bases. Losses at the gene ends were 5 bases for V and 7 bases for J; bases not matched to a gene: 6. Germline V gene sequence: CDR1 SEHNR, CDR2 FQNEAQ (reference sequence). This CDR3 region has 13 residues. CDR3 amino acids: CASSGGTGRTQYF. Here the CDR3 DNA reads TGTGCCAGCAGCGGAGGGACAGGCCGGACCCAGTACTTC.

The V call is TRBV27, the J call TRBJ2-5; 10 bases line up with TRBD2. The CDR3 totals 17 residues. Trimming removed 2 bases from V and 2 bases from J; junction bases left unmatched: 8. The germline gives CDR1 MNHEY, CDR2 SMNVEV (reference sequence). CDR3 region: CASSLAGTSVSQETQYF. The CDR3 DNA reads as TGTGCCAGCAGTTTAGCCGGGACTAGCGTGTCACAAGAGACCCAGTACTTC.

This clone was recorded a few times. The rearrangement links TRBV28 to TRBJ1-1; a weak D match, TRBD1 (5 bases). Germline V gene sequence: CDR1 MDHEN, CDR2 SYDVKM. This CDR3 is built from 13 residues. V was clipped by 2 bases and J by 1 base, with 5 bases between them. The CDR3 DNA follows: TGTGCCAGCAGTTTAGGACAGAACACTGAAGCTTTCTTT. This codes for CASSLGQNTEAFF.

The chain is built from TRBV30 and TRBJ1-4; D gene ambiguous. The germline gives CDR1 GTSNPN, CDR2 SVGIG (reference sequence). Deletions cut 3 bases from V and 3 bases from J, with 8 bases between. The CDR3 contains 13 residues. This CDR3 is CAWRQAPNEKLFF. DNA of the CDR3: TGTGCCTGGAGGCAGGCCCCTAATGAAAAACTGTTTTTT.

This chain connects TRBV18 to TRBJ2-1; 12 bases match TRBD2. The CDR3 has 14 residues. Germline CDR1 is KGHSH and CDR2 is LQKENI. V shed 5 bases, J shed 7 bases, and the junction held 3 bases outside the gene matches. The CDR3 coding sequence is TGTGCCAGCTCATTCACTAGCGGGAGGAATGAGCAGTTCTTC. This encodes CASSFTSGRNEQFF.

This clone came up a few times. The V gene is TRBV16, the J gene TRBJ2-7; 7 positions agree with TRBD1. V shed 4 bases, J shed 5 bases, and the junction held 2 bases outside the gene matches. CDR3 length: 12 residues. Germline-derived CDR1 and CDR2 are KGHSY and FQNENV. DNA for the CDR3: TGTGCCAGCAGCCTTACAGGGGACGAGCAGTACTTC. Translated: CASSLTGDEQYF.

This chain connects TRBV2 to TRBJ2-3; 9 bases line up with TRBD1. From germline, CDR1 is SNHLY and CDR2 FYNNEI. The CDR3 is 14 residues long. V shed 6 bases and J 3 bases; nucleotides not matched to a gene: 4. The CDR3 DNA reads TGTGCCAGCAGATGGGACAGGGCGACAGATACGCAGTATTTT. It is translated as CASRWDRATDTQYF.

V gene TRBV5-1 combines with J gene TRBJ1-1; 7 bases align to TRBD1. The CDR3 extends over 11 amino acids. Germline V gene lookup returns CDR1 SGHRS and CDR2 YFSETQ. V shed 3 bases, J shed 8 bases, and the junction held 1 base outside the gene matches. CDR3 DNA sequence: TGCGCCAGCAGCTCGACAGGGGAAGCTTTCTTT. Protein: CASSSTGEAFF.

In regard to this clone: Relative to the germline gene, one junction end is altered; a read error may explain this. This sample also contains other DNA sequences that code for the same CDR3. The chain uses TRBV7-3 and TRBJ2-3, with a possible D match to TRBD2 (5 bases). Germline CDR1 is SGHTA and CDR2 is FQGTGA. The CDR3 consists of 14 residues. The CDR3 loop reads CASSLGSSTDTQYF. The CDR3 DNA follows: TGTGCCAGCAGCTTAGGATCTAGCACGGATACGCAGTATTTT.

The genes are TRBV5-4 and TRBJ1-3, with TRBD1 matching over 8 bases. The CDR3 is 18 residues long. Germline V gene lookup returns CDR1 SGHNT and CDR2 YYREEE (reference sequence). J was trimmed by 1 base and V by 3 bases; bases with no gene match: 12. The CDR3 is CASSSANPGGASGNTIYF. The CDR3 DNA is TGTGCCAGCAGCTCGGCTAATCCAGGGGGCGCTTCTGGAAACACCATATATTTT.

The CDR3 reads CASREQAFQNQPQHF. As DNA, the CDR3 is TGTGCCAGCAGGGAACAGGCGTTCCAAAATCAGCCCCAGCATTTT. The chain has TRBV2 and TRBJ1-5; possibly TRBD1 for D (5 bases). The germline V gene has CDR1 SNHLY and CDR2 FYNNEI. CDR3 length equals 15 residues. V lost 6 bases and J lost 4, with 16 bases in between.

This rearrangement joins TRBV10-3 to TRBJ1-1; maybe TRBD1 (6 bases). CDR1 ENHRY and CDR2 SYGVKD come from the germline V gene. The CDR3 has 16 amino acids. Trimming shortened V by 0 bases and J by 0 bases, and 11 bases separated the two germline ends. CDR3 protein: CAISESSWDMNTEAFF. The CDR3 DNA reads as TGTGCCATCAGTGAGTCGAGTTGGGACATGAACACTGAAGCTTTCTTT.

The gene calls are TRBV5-4 and TRBJ2-7, with D perhaps TRBD1 or TRBD2 (5 bases each). V was clipped by 0 bases and J by 2 bases, with 15 bases between them. The CDR3 extends over 16 amino acids. Looked up from germline, CDR1 is SGHNT and CDR2 is YYREEE (reference sequence). The CDR3 protein is CASSLAEGPGPYEQYF. Here the CDR3 DNA reads TGTGCCAGCAGCTTGGCCGAGGGCCCGGGGCCCTACGAGCAGTACTTC.

The rearrangement joins TRBV7-9 to TRBJ2-3; 7 bases are a match to TRBD1. V lost 1 base and J lost 3; bases outside the gene matches: 4. This CDR3 is 15 amino acids long. The V gene's germline CDR1 is SEHNR and CDR2 FQNEAQ (reference sequence). The CDR3 sequence is CASSLGQGFTDTQYF. In DNA, the CDR3 is TGTGCCAGCAGCTTAGGACAGGGATTTACAGATACGCAGTATTTT. Combining the CDR3 with reference TRBV7-9 and TRBJ2-3 gives the whole variable domain DTGVSQNPRHKITKRGQNVTFRCDPISEHNRLYWYRQTLGQGPEFLTYFQNEAQLEKSRLLSDRFSAERPKGSFSTLEIQRTEQGDSAMYLCASSLGQGFTDTQYFGPGTRLTVL.

The chain recombines TRBV30 with TRBJ2-5; D possibly corresponds to TRBD2 (5 bases). The CDR3 has 11 amino acids. Trimming left V 1 base short and J 5 bases short, with 5 bases between. From germline, CDR1 is GTSNPN and CDR2 SVGIG (reference sequence). CDR3 coding DNA: TGTGCCTGGAGTGGCGGGGAGACCCAGTACTTC. Protein sequence: CAWSGGETQYF.

This clone was picked up one time. J is TRBJ2-1 and V is TRBV5-4; 7 bases map to TRBD1. Germline V gene lookup returns CDR1 SGHNT and CDR2 YYREEE (reference sequence). The CDR3 loop spans 15 amino acids. J lost 4 bases, V lost 0 bases, and 4 bases had no gene match. The CDR3 region is CASSLERGRYNEQFF. The CDR3 DNA sequence: TGTGCCAGCAGCTTGGAGAGGGGGCGGTACAATGAGCAGTTCTTC. Full variable domain (outside the CDR3, taken from reference TRBV5-4 and TRBJ2-1): ETGVTQSPTHLIKTRGQQVTLRCSSQSGHNTVSWYQQALGQGPQFIFQYYREEENGRGNFPPRFSGLQFPNYSSELNVNALELDDSALYLCASSLERGRYNEQFFGPGTRLTVL.

The chain combines TRBV27 with TRBJ1-5; D is possibly TRBD1 (6 bases). The CDR3 length is 15 residues. Trimming took 4 bases from V and 1 from J, leaving 11 bases between them. Per germline, CDR1 MNHEY and CDR2 SMNVEV (reference sequence). The CDR3, as DNA: TGTGCCAGCAGTTACGGGGGCCCCAGCAATCAGCCCCAGCATTTT. Protein product: CASSYGGPSNQPQHF.

The chain recombines TRBV10-3 with TRBJ2-1; possibly TRBD2 for D (5 bases). Trimming shortened V by 6 bases and J by 3 bases, and 9 bases separated the two germline ends. Germline CDR1 is ENHRY and CDR2 is SYGVKD. This CDR3 comprises 13 residues. This CDR3 is CAIREESYNEQFF. CDR3 coding DNA: TGTGCCATCAGGGAGGAGAGCTACAATGAGCAGTTCTTC.

This chain connects TRBV19 to TRBJ2-2; 8 bases are shared with TRBD1. Unmatched junction bases numbered 7, after V lost 6 bases and J lost 4 bases. The CDR3 has 15 residues. The germline CDR1 and CDR2 sequences are LNHDA and SQIVND (reference sequence). The CDR3 spells CASSWNRGVTGELFF. The CDR3 DNA sequence: TGTGCCAGTAGCTGGAACAGGGGGGTCACCGGGGAGCTGTTTTTT.

This chain links TRBV5-1 with TRBJ2-5; 9 nucleotides line up with TRBD1. Germline V CDR1 and CDR2: SGHRS, YFSETQ. The CDR3 covers 14 residues. J gave up 0 bases and V 4 bases, and 1 base lay outside the gene matches. The chain's CDR3 is CASSRDRDQETQYF. CDR3 DNA sequence: TGCGCCAGCAGCAGGGACAGGGACCAAGAGACCCAGTACTTC.

This clone was seen only a few times. The V gene is TRBV5-1, the J gene TRBJ1-5; D is undetermined. The CDR3 totals 13 residues. Germline lookup yields CDR1 SGHRS and CDR2 YFSETQ. The ends were cut back, 4 bases at V and 4 bases at J, with 9 bases in the middle. CDR3 nucleotides: TGCGCCAGCAGCCTCGGACTTAATCAGCCCCAGCATTTT. It codes for CASSLGLNQPQHF.

A single count supports this clone. V usage is TRBV6-5 and J usage is TRBJ2-4, with D uncertain. The V gene's germline CDR1 is MNHEY and CDR2 SVGAGI. This CDR3 contains 16 residues. Trimming removed 4 bases from V and 0 bases from J, with 13 bases in between. CDR3 residues: CASSSTQTIAKNIQYF. The CDR3 region has the DNA TGTGCCAGCAGTTCCACCCAGACCATAGCCAAAAACATTCAGTACTTC.

The genes are TRBV14 and TRBJ2-1; 11 positions agree with TRBD2. This CDR3 spans 17 amino acids. Trimming took 1 base from V and 1 from J; bases not matched to a gene: 3. Germline CDR1 and CDR2: SGHDN and FVKESK. In DNA form, the CDR3 reads TGTGCCAGCAGCCAAGTGATAGCGGGAGGGTCCTACAATGAGCAGTTCTTC. It yields the protein CASSQVIAGGSYNEQFF.

The table lists this clone with a count of one. The chain combines TRBV13 with TRBJ2-5, with 11 nucleotides matching TRBD1. Per the germline V gene, CDR1 is PRHDT and CDR2 is FYEKMQ (reference sequence). V was clipped by 6 bases and J by 7 bases; unmatched bases: 16. This CDR3 has 17 amino acids. The CDR3 bases are TGTGCCAGCAGGAGGCGGTCGGACAGGGGGCAGAGGGGGACCCAGTACTTC. Its translation: CASRRRSDRGQRGTQYF.

The chain joins TRBV30 to TRBJ2-2, with 12 nucleotides matching TRBD2. The CDR3 is 15 residues long. V lost 3 bases, J lost 10 bases, and 9 bases stayed unmatched. In germline, CDR1 is GTSNPN, CDR2 SVGIG (reference sequence). CDR3 in DNA: TGTGCCTGGAGACGTACTAGCGGGGGGTCTGAGGAGCTGTTTTTT. Encoded protein: CAWRRTSGGSEELFF.

This chain connects TRBV18 to TRBJ1-1; TRBD1 might be the D (5 bases). Germline CDR1 is KGHSH and CDR2 is LQKENI. CDR3 size: 13 residues. Deletions cut 6 bases from V and 4 bases from J, with 12 bases between. The CDR3, as DNA: TGTGCCAGCTCTTCCACAGGAATCACTGAAGCTTTCTTT. Protein product: CASSSTGITEAFF.